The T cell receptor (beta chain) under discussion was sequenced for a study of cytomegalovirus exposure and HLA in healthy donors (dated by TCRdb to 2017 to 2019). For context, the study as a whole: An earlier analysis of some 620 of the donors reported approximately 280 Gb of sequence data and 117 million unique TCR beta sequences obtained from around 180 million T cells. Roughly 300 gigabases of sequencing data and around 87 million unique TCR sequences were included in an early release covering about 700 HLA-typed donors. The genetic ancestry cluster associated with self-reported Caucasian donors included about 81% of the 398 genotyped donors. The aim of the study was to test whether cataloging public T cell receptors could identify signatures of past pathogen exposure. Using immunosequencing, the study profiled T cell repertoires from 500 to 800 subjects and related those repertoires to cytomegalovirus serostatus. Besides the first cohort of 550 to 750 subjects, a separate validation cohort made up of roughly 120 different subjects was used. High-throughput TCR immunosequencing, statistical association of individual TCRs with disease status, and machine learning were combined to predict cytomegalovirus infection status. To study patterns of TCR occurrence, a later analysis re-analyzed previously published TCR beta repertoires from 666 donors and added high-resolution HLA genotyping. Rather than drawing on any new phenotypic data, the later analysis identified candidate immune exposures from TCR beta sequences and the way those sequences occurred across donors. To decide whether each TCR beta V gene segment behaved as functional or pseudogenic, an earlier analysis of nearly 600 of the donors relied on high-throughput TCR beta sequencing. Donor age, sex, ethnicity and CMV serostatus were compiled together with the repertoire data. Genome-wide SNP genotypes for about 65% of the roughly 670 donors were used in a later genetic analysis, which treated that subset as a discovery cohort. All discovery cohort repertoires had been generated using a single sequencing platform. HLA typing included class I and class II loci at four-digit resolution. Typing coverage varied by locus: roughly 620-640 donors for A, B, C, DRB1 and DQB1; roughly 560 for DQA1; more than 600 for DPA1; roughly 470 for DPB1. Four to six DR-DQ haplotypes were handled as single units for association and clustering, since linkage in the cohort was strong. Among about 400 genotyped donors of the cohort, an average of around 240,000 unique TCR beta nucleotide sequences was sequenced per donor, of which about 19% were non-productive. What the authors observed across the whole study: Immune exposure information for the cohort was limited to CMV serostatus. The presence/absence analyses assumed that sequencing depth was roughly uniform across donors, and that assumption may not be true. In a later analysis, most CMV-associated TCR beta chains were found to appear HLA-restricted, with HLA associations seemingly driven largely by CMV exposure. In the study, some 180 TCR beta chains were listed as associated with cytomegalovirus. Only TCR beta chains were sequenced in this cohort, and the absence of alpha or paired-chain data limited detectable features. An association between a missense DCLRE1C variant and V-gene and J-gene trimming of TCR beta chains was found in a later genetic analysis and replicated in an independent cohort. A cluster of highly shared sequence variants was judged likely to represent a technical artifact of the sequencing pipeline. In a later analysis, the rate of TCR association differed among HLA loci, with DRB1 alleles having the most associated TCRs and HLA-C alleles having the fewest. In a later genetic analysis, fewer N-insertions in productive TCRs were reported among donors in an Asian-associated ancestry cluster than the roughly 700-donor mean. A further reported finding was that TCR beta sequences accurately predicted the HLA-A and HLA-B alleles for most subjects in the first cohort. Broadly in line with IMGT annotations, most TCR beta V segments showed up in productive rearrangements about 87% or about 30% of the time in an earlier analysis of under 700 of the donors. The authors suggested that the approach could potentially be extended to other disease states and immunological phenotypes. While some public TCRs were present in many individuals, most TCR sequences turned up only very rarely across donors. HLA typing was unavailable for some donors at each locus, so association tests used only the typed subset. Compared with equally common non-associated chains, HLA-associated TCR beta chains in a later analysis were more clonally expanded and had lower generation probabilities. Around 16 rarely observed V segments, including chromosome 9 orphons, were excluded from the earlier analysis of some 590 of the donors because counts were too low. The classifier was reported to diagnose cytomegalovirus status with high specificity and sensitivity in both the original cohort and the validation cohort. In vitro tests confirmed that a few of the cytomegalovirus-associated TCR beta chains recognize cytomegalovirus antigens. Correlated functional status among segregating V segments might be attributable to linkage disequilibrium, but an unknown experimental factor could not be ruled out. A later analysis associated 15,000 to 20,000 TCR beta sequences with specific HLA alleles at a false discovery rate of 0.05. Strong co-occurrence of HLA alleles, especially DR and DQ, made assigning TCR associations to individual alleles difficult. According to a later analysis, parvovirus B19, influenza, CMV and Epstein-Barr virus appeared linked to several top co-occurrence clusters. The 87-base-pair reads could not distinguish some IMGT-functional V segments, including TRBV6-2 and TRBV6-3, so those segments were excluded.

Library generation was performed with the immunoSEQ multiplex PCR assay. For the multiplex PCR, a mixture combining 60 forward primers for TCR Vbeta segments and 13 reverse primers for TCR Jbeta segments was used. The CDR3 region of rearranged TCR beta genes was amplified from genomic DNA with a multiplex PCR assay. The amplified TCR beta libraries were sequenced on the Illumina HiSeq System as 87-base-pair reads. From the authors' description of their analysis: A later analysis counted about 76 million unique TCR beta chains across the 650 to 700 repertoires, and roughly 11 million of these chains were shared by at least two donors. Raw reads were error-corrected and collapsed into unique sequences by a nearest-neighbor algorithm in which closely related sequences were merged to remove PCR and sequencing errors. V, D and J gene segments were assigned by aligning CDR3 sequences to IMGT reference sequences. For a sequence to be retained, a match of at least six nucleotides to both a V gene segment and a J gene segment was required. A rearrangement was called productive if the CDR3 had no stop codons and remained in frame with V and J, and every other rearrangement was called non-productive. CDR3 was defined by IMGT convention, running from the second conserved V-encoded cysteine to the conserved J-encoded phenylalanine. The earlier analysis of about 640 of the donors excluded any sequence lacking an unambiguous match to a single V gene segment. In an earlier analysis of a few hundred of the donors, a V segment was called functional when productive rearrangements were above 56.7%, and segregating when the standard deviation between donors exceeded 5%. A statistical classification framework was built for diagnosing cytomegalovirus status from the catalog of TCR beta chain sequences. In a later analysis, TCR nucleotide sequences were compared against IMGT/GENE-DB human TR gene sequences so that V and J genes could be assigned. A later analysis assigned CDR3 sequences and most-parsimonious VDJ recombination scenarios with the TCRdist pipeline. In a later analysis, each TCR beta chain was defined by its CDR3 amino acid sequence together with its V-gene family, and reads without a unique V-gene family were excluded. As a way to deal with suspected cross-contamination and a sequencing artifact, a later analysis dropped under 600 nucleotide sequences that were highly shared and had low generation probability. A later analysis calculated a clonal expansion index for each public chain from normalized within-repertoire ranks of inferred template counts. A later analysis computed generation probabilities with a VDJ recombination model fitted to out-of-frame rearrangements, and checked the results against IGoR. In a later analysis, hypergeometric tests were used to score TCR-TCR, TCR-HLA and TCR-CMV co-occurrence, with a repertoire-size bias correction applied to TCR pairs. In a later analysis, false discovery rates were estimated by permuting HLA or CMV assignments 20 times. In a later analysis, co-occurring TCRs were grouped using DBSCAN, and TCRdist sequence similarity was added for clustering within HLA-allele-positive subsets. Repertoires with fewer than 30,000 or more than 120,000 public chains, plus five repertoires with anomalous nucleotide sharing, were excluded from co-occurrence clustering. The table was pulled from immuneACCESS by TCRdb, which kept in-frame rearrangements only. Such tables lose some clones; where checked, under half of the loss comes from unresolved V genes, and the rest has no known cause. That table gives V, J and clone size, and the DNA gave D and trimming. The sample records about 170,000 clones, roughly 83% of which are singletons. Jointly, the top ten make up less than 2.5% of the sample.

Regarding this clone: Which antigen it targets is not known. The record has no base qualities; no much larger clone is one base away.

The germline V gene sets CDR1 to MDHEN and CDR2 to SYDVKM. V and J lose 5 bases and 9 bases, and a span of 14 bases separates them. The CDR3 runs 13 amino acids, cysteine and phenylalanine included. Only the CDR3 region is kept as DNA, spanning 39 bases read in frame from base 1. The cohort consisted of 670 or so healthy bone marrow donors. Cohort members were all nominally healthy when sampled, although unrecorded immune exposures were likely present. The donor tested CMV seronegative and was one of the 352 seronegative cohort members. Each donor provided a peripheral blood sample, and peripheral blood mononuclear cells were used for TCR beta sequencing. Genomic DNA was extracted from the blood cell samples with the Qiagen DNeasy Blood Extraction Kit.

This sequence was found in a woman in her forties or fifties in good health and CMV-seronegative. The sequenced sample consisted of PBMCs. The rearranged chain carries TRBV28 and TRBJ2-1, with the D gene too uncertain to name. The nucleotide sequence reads TGTGCCAGCAGTCTGACCCCGCCGGGTGAGCAGTTCTTC. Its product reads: CASSLTPPGEQFF.